This T cell receptor beta chain is from a study of cytomegalovirus exposure and HLA in healthy donors. Findings and caveats of the study: High specificity and sensitivity for cytomegalovirus status were reported for the classifier. Generally TCR sequences proved uncommon, though certain public TCRs appeared in numerous donors.

Germline CDR1 reads SQVTM; CDR2 reads ANQGSEA. The V end lost 3 bases, the J end lost 3 bases, and 8 bases lay between the germline ends. CDR3 length: 12 amino acids. Donors counted as nominally healthy when sampled, yet unrecorded immune exposures were likely. The PCR ran on 60 Vbeta and 13 Jbeta primers. Clones were sequenced by immunoSEQ multiplex PCR, and TCRdb holds only the in-frame ones, with some missing. Of about 160,000 clones listed, more than 75% are singletons. Of note for this clone: Its target is unknown.

The chain links TRBV29-1 to TRBJ1-1; maybe TRBD1 (5 bases). The receptor was derived from a girl aged 2 to 9 in good health and CMV-seropositive. What was sequenced was PBMCs. This chain's CDR3 is CSVDRADTEAFF. CDR3 in DNA: TGCAGCGTTGACAGGGCGGACACTGAAGCTTTCTTT.